This T cell receptor beta chain was observed in a study of T-cell reconstitution after alpha-beta-depleted transplantation in children. With 2 bases removed from V and 4 bases from J, the gap between germline ends came to 6 bases. Per the germline V gene, CDR1 is SQVTM and CDR2 is ANQGSEA. The CDR3 is 12 amino acids. Study-wide results and caveats: Newly produced T cells mostly provided counts and TCRbeta diversity after one year, as hyperexpanded clones declined. It was surviving recipient T cells and thymic progenitors that gave some patients high TCRbeta diversity at day 60. Alpha-beta T cells present about two months after transplant were reported to originate from several hundred expanded graft clones.

Using unique molecular identifiers, the investigators prepared the TCRbeta library. From the PCR reads, TCRdb called clonotypes with MiXCR, one entry per CDR3 protein. Counted here are 280,000 or so distinct CDR3 sequences, around 10% occurring once; the ten biggest clones make up around 22%. This clonotype was seen many times. The antigen is undetermined. This rearrangement joins TRBV29-1 to TRBJ2-1; D unclear. This clonotype originated in a male patient aged 2 to 9 who had a stem cell transplant for chronic granulomatous disease, so the T cells may come from the graft donor. The specimen comprised peripheral blood, sampled 180 days after TCRalphabeta/CD19-depleted stem cell transplant. Written as DNA, the CDR3 is TGCAGCGTTGAATGGGGATACAATGAGCAGTTCTTC. This encodes CSVEWGYNEQFF.